This T cell receptor beta chain was recorded in a study of cytomegalovirus exposure and HLA in healthy donors. PCR primers comprised 60 Vbeta and 13 Jbeta primers. The data were produced by immunoSEQ multiplex PCR, yet TCRdb's version contains in-frame clones alone and is incomplete. The table has 150,000 to 200,000 clones, roughly four fifths seen once; the top ten hold 1.5% to 2%. As concerns this clone: Antigen: not known.

Study-level points and caveats: In a later analysis, several top co-occurrence clusters appeared linked to parvovirus B19, influenza, CMV and Epstein-Barr virus.

The material sequenced was PBMCs. This receptor was taken from a man between 25 and 39 years old in good health and CMV-seronegative.

Written as DNA, the CDR3 is TGTGCCAGCAGCTTAAATGGGGGGCAAGAGACCCAGTACTTC. The encoded protein is CASSLNGGQETQYF. The chain links TRBV11-2 to TRBJ2-5; D is possibly TRBD2 (6 bases). The CDR3 sequence is 14 residues long. The germline CDR1 and CDR2 sequences are SGHAT and FQNNGV. The V gene lost 2 bases and the J gene lost 2 bases, with 9 bases spanning the gap.